A single sample gave rise to the 26 T cell receptor beta chains below, sequenced in a study of technical replicates of blood from a few donors. Data came from immunoSEQ multiplex PCR; TCRdb stores just in-frame clones and leaves some out. The sample lists almost 55,000 clones, approximately 94% seen once, with 0.2% to 0.25% in the top ten. The sample consisted of T cells isolated from PBMCs. The receptors were sampled from a human donor in good health.

The chain has TRBV13 and TRBJ1-6; tentative D call: TRBD1 (5 bases). The V end was cut by 5 bases, the J end by 5 bases, with 16 bases between. This CDR3 has 16 amino acids. Germline V gene lookup returns CDR1 PRHDT and CDR2 FYEKMQ (reference sequence). As DNA, the CDR3 is TGTGCCAGCAGCCAGGGCCAGTCCACGAATAATTCACCCCTCCACTTT. It encodes CASSQGQSTNNSPLHF.

The rearrangement links TRBV28 to TRBJ2-6; TRBD2 might be the D (6 bases). Deletions cut 3 bases from V and 0 bases from J, with 15 bases between. The germline CDR1 and CDR2 sequences are MDHEN and SYDVKM. The CDR3 contains 18 residues. The CDR3 here is CASSFWRAARSGANVLTF. CDR3 DNA: TGTGCCAGCAGTTTCTGGAGGGCCGCTCGCTCTGGGGCCAACGTCCTGACTTTC.

CDR3 nucleotides: TGTGCCAGCAGTTACTCGGGGGGTTTGACTGAAGCTTTCTTT. It specifies CASSYSGGLTEAFF. The rearrangement links TRBV6-5 to TRBJ1-1; possible D gene TRBD1, 5 bases. This CDR3 has 14 amino acids. Deletions cut 0 bases from V and 5 bases from J, with 10 bases between. Germline CDR1 and CDR2: MNHEY and SVGAGI.

The J gene is TRBJ1-5, the V gene TRBV5-4; a possible D gene is TRBD1 (6 bases). CDR3 length equals 14 residues. Per the germline V gene, CDR1 is SGHNT and CDR2 is YYREEE (reference sequence). V was shortened by 0 bases and J by 6 bases, with 10 bases between the two germline ends. The CDR3 here is CASSLEPGAQPQHF. The DNA for the CDR3 is TGTGCCAGCAGCTTGGAGCCAGGGGCTCAGCCCCAGCATTTT.

This clone was seen only once. This rearrangement joins TRBV5-1 to TRBJ1-5, with 7 nucleotides matching TRBD1. Germline CDR1 and CDR2: SGHRS and YFSETQ. The CDR3 length is 14 residues. The ends lost 4 bases at V and 4 bases at J; junction bases unmatched: 5. CDR3 nucleotides: TGCGCCAGCAGCACAGGGGCCTTGAATCAGCCCCAGCATTTT. This codes for CASSTGALNQPQHF.

This clone was detected only a few times. V gene TRBV9 combines with J gene TRBJ1-1; D perhaps matches TRBD1 (5 bases). Trimming stripped 1 base from V and 4 bases from J, with 11 bases between. CDR3 length equals 14 residues. Looked up from germline, CDR1 is SGDLS and CDR2 is YYNGEE. The CDR3 loop reads CASSVLGQGTEAFF. The CDR3 DNA follows: TGTGCCAGCAGCGTACTTGGGCAGGGCACTGAAGCTTTCTTT. The variable domain in full, completed from reference TRBV9 and TRBJ1-1, reads DSGVTQTPKHLITATGQRVTLRCSPRSGDLSVYWYQQSLDQGLQFLIQYYNGEERAKGNILERFSAQQFPDLHSELNLSSLELGDSALYFCASSVLGQGTEAFFGQGTRLTVV.

The sample holds one count of this clone. This chain uses TRBV5-4 with TRBJ2-5, with 10 bases identical to TRBD2. The length of the CDR3 is 16 residues. Per germline, CDR1 SGHNT and CDR2 YYREEE (reference sequence). The trim removed 0 bases at V and 2 bases at J, leaving 4 bases unmatched. The chain's CDR3 is CASSLAKRGGQETQYF. The DNA for the CDR3 is TGTGCCAGCAGCTTGGCCAAGCGGGGGGGACAAGAGACCCAGTACTTC.

The sample holds one count of this clone. The rearrangement links TRBV9 to TRBJ1-4; no clear D gene. This CDR3 comprises 15 residues. Germline V CDR1 and CDR2: SGDLS, YYNGEE. Trimming took off 4 bases at V and 0 bases at J, with 10 bases between the two ends. CDR3: CASSPRHTTNEKLFF. The CDR3, as DNA: TGTGCCAGCAGCCCAAGACATACAACTAATGAAAAACTGTTTTTT.

The rearrangement joins TRBV28 to TRBJ2-1; 9 positions agree with TRBD2. This CDR3 has 12 residues. The V segment lost 7 bases and the J segment 9 bases; nucleotides outside the gene matches: 4. Per the germline V gene, CDR1 is MDHEN and CDR2 is SYDVKM. CDR3 sequence: CASTYSGGEQFF. In nucleotides, the CDR3 is TGTGCCAGCACTTATAGCGGGGGTGAGCAGTTCTTC.

V usage is TRBV10-1 and J usage is TRBJ2-2; D may be TRBD1 (7 bases). V lost 10 bases and J 3 bases, leaving 21 bases between the germline ends. CDR3 size: 16 residues. Germline CDR1 and CDR2: WNHNN and SYGVQD (reference sequence). This CDR3 is CATQEGAGEDTGELFF. The CDR3, as DNA: TGCGCCACCCAGGAGGGGGCCGGGGAGGACACCGGGGAGCTGTTTTTT.

The chain uses TRBV5-1 and TRBJ2-5, with 7 bases matching TRBD1. The ends lost 0 bases at V and 0 bases at J; junction bases unmatched: 2. The CDR3 runs to 15 residues. Looked up from germline, CDR1 is SGHRS and CDR2 is YFSETQ. The CDR3 region has the DNA TGCGCCAGCAGCTTGGGACAGGGAAACCAAGAGACCCAGTACTTC. It specifies CASSLGQGNQETQYF.

The chain recombines TRBV28 with TRBJ2-6; D is ambiguous. V lost 6 bases and J lost 3, with 6 bases in between. The CDR3 extends over 13 amino acids. In germline, CDR1 is MDHEN, CDR2 SYDVKM. The DNA of the CDR3 is TGTGCCAGCAGCTACCGTGGGGCCAACGTCCTGACTTTC. Amino acid sequence: CASSYRGANVLTF.

The chain has TRBV7-9 and TRBJ2-2; D uncertain. V lost 5 bases and J lost 1, with 11 bases in between. CDR3 length: 15 amino acids. Germline values: CDR1 SEHNR, CDR2 FQNEAQ (reference sequence). The CDR3, as DNA: TGTGCCAGCAGCGCCCGAGGTCTGAACACCGGGGAGCTGTTTTTT. Translating it yields CASSARGLNTGELFF. Based on the CDR3 plus reference TRBV7-9 and TRBJ2-2, the full variable domain is DTGVSQNPRHKITKRGQNVTFRCDPISEHNRLYWYRQTLGQGPEFLTYFQNEAQLEKSRLLSDRFSAERPKGSFSTLEIQRTEQGDSAMYLCASSARGLNTGELFFGEGSRLTVL.

The gene calls are TRBV10-3 and TRBJ1-2; tentatively, D is TRBD1 (5 bases). The CDR3 totals 14 residues. Trimming cost V 4 bases and J 3 bases, with 12 bases left between them. The germline gives CDR1 ENHRY, CDR2 SYGVKD. DNA of the CDR3: TGTGCCATCAGTGGGGAGGGGATGGACTATGGCTACACCTTC. Amino acid sequence: CAISGEGMDYGYTF.

The V call is TRBV9, the J call TRBJ2-5; 8 bases line up with TRBD1. CDR3 length: 15 amino acids. After removal of 4 bases from V and 4 bases from J, the junction contained 9 bases not matched to a gene. Germline CDR1 is SGDLS and CDR2 is YYNGEE. The CDR3 DNA reads as TGTGCCAGCAGCTCCCGGACAGGGCGAGTAGAGACCCAGTACTTC. Residues: CASSSRTGRVETQYF.

The rearrangement uses TRBV5-6 and TRBJ1-1; a weak D match, TRBD1 (5 bases). Germline-derived CDR1 and CDR2 are SGHDT and YYEEEE. V was cut by 0 bases and J by 7 bases, with 10 bases left in between. The CDR3 is 13 residues long. The CDR3 is CASSLGAGGEAFF. Here the CDR3 DNA reads TGTGCCAGCAGCTTGGGCGCGGGGGGTGAAGCTTTCTTT.

The V and J genes are TRBV18 and TRBJ1-3; D is undetermined. The CDR3 has 21 residues. Trimming stripped 3 bases from V and 1 base from J, with 28 bases between. The germline V gene encodes CDR1 KGHSH and CDR2 LQKENI. The DNA of the CDR3 is TGTGCCAGCTCACCCGGAATCAACGACCGGAGGCCCCCCAAATCTGGAAACACCATATATTTT. As protein: CASSPGINDRRPPKSGNTIYF. Full variable domain (outside the CDR3, taken from reference TRBV18 and TRBJ1-3): NAGVMQNPRHLVRRRGQEARLRCSPMKGHSHVYWYRQLPEEGLKFMVYLQKENIIDESGMPKERFSAEFPKEGPSILRIQQVVRGDSAAYFCASSPGINDRRPPKSGNTIYFGEGSWLTVV.

CDR3 residues: CASSSSRGMDIQYF. The CDR3 bases are TGTGCCAGCAGTTCATCGAGGGGGATGGACATTCAGTACTTC. The rearrangement links TRBV6-6 to TRBJ2-4; D is possibly TRBD1 (6 bases). V lost 4 bases and J lost 8, with 15 bases in between. CDR1 MNHNY and CDR2 SVGAGI come from the germline V gene (reference sequence). The CDR3 length is 14 residues.

The V gene is TRBV7-9, the J gene TRBJ1-1; 9 positions match TRBD1. This CDR3 region has 16 residues. V shed 1 base, J shed 4 bases, and the junction held 7 bases outside the gene matches. Per germline, CDR1 SEHNR and CDR2 FQNEAQ (reference sequence). For the CDR3, the DNA is TGTGCCAGCAGCTTAGACGAGGGACAGGGCACCACTGAAGCTTTCTTT. As protein: CASSLDEGQGTTEAFF.

This clone was observed a single time. CDR3 sequence (DNA): TGCGCCAGCAGCTTGAGGCTAGCGGGTGAAGAGACCCAGTACTTC. Protein product: CASSLRLAGEETQYF. This chain connects TRBV5-1 to TRBJ2-5, with 8 bases that match TRBD2. The germline gives CDR1 SGHRS, CDR2 YFSETQ. V shed 1 base, J shed 3 bases, and the junction held 5 bases outside the gene matches. The CDR3 has 15 amino acids.

The chain combines TRBV5-6 with TRBJ2-1; no clear D gene. Trimming shortened V by 0 bases and J by 5 bases, and 6 bases separated the two germline ends. The CDR3 length is 13 residues. Germline CDR1 SGHDT, CDR2 YYEEEE. CDR3 region: CASSLDLHNEQFF. The CDR3 coding sequence is TGTGCCAGCAGCTTGGATCTTCACAATGAGCAGTTCTTC.

The chain couples TRBV10-1 to TRBJ1-5; D perhaps matches TRBD1 (6 bases). The CDR3 sequence is 13 residues long. V dropped 9 bases and J dropped 5 bases, with 14 bases sitting between them. Germline CDR1 is WNHNN and CDR2 is SYGVQD (reference sequence). The DNA for the CDR3 is TGCGCCAGACCCAGGGGTCTCCATCAGCCCCAGCATTTT. Translated, it gives CARPRGLHQPQHF.

The V gene is TRBV18, the J gene TRBJ2-1, with TRBD1 matching 8 bases. V shed 6 bases, J shed 0 bases, and the junction held 4 bases outside the gene matches. Germline CDR1 and CDR2: KGHSH and LQKENI. The CDR3 extends over 15 amino acids. CDR3 DNA sequence: TGTGCCAGCTCGACAGGGGTAAGCTCCTACAATGAGCAGTTCTTC. It yields the protein CASSTGVSSYNEQFF.

The chain couples TRBV5-4 to TRBJ2-7; TRBD2 might be the D (6 bases). Per the germline V gene, CDR1 is SGHNT and CDR2 is YYREEE (reference sequence). The CDR3 totals 15 residues. Trimming took 0 bases from V and 3 from J, leaving 13 bases between them. The CDR3 loop reads CASSLGGFGSYEQYF. The CDR3 nucleotides read TGTGCCAGCAGCTTGGGGGGCTTCGGGAGCTACGAGCAGTACTTC. Combining the CDR3 with reference TRBV5-4 and TRBJ2-7 gives the whole variable domain ETGVTQSPTHLIKTRGQQVTLRCSSQSGHNTVSWYQQALGQGPQFIFQYYREEENGRGNFPPRFSGLQFPNYSSELNVNALELDDSALYLCASSLGGFGSYEQYFGPGTRLTVT.

Turning to this clone: The junction departs from the called germline gene at one end, perhaps through a read error. This chain joins TRBV6-6 and TRBJ1-4; a weak D match, TRBD1 (6 bases). The CDR3 spans 13 residues. From germline, CDR1 is MNHNY and CDR2 SVGAGI (reference sequence). This chain's CDR3 is CASSHTHRQDLLF. In nucleotides, the CDR3 is TGTGCCAGCAGTCACACACACAGACAGGACTTACTTTTT.

This chain uses TRBV7-9 with TRBJ1-3, with a weak D call TRBD1 (5 bases). The germline gives CDR1 SEHNR, CDR2 FQNEAQ (reference sequence). The V end lost 1 base, the J end lost 5 bases, and 9 bases lay between the germline ends. The CDR3 covers 14 residues. The CDR3 nucleotides read TGTGCCAGCAGCTTAGATGCAGGGAGAAACACCATATATTTT. Translating gives CASSLDAGRNTIYF. The variable domain in full, with the rest retrieved from reference TRBV7-9 and TRBJ1-3, is DTGVSQNPRHKITKRGQNVTFRCDPISEHNRLYWYRQTLGQGPEFLTYFQNEAQLEKSRLLSDRFSAERPKGSFSTLEIQRTEQGDSAMYLCASSLDAGRNTIYFGEGSWLTVV.